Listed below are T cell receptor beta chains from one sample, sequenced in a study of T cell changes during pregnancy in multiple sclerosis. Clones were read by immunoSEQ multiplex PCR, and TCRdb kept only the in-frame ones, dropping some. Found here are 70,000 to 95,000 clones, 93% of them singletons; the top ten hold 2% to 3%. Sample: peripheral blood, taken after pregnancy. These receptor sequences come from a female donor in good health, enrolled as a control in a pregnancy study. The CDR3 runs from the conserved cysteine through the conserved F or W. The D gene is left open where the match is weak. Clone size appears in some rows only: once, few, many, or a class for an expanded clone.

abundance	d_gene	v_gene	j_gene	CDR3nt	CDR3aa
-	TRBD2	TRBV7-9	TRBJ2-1	TGTGCCAGCAGCGCCCGACTAGCGGGAGAGACGCAGTTCTTC	CASSARLAGETQFF
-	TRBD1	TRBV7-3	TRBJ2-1	TGTGCCAGCAGCCCAGGGGGCGCGTCGGATGAGCAGTTCTTC	CASSPGGASDEQFF
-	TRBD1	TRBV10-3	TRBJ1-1	TGTGCCATCAGGGGGACAGGGAACACTGAAGCTTTCTTT	CAIRGTGNTEAFF
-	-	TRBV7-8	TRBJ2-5	TGTGCCAGCAGCCCGGAGAGGGTCCAAGAGACCCAGTACTTC	CASSPERVQETQYF
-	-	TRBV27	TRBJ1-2	TGTGCCAGCAGTTTTCCGGGACAAGGGTTTAGTGGCTACACCTTC	CASSFPGQGFSGYTF
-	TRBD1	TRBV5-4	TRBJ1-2	TGTGCCAGCAGCTTGGGACAGGGGGCCAATGGCTACACCTTC	CASSLGQGANGYTF
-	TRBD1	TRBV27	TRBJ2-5	TGTGCCGCCGCGGCCGGGACAGGGGGCGCGGGTGGTCTTAAAGGGACCCAGTACTTC	CAAAAGTGGAGGLKGTQYF
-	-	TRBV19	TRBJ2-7	TGTGCCAGTACCCCGAGGGACACAGTGGAAGAGCAGTACTTC	CASTPRDTVEEQYF
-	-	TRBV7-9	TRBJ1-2	TGTGCCAGCAGCTTAAAAGGGGCGCCTGGCTACACCTTC	CASSLKGAPGYTF
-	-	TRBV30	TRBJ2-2	TGTGCCTGGAGTGACTGGGGCCACGCGAACACCGGGGAGCTGTTTTTT	CAWSDWGHANTGELFF
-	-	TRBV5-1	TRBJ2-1	TGCGCCAGCAGCTCGGCTGGAGGGAGCGGTATCAATGAGCAGTTCTTC	CASSSAGGSGINEQFF
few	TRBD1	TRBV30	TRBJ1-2	TGTGCCTCGAAAGGGACAGGGGGAGACTATGGCTACACCTTC	CASKGTGGDYGYTF
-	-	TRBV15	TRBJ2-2	TGTGCCACCAGCCGAACATTCACCGGGGAGCTGTTTTTT	CATSRTFTGELFF
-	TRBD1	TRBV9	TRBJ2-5	TGTGCCAGCAGCGCCCACCCCGGGACAGGGGGGGTTGAGACCCAGTACTTC	CASSAHPGTGGVETQYF
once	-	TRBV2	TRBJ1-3	TGTGCCACCCGAACAGGGATCGTAGGAAACACCATATATTTT	CATRTGIVGNTIYF
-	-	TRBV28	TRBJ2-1	TGTGCCAGCCATCAAACAGAATACAATGAGCAGTTCTTC	CASHQTEYNEQFF
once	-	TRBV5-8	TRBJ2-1	TGTGCCAGCAGCTCTGCACAGGGTCGCTCCTACAATGAGCAGTTCTTC	CASSSAQGRSYNEQFF
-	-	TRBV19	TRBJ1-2	TGTGCCAGTAGCACAGGTGATGGGGGCTACACCTTC	CASSTGDGGYTF